Shown below are 25 T cell receptor beta chains from a single sample sequenced in a study of blood T cells in healthy people across ages. Primed by a sample-barcoded 5' primer and a J-beta primer mix, a second PCR proceeded for roughly 7 to 12 cycles. One entry per CDR3 protein, called by TCRdb with MiXCR from the 5' RACE reads. Of about 1.8 million distinct CDR3 sequences in the sample, just under 50% were seen once. The specimen was blood. Every receptor here comes from a woman aged 40 to 50 in good health.

This clonotype was observed a handful of times. The J gene is TRBJ2-7, the V gene TRBV20-1, with 9 nucleotides matching TRBD2. Germline-derived CDR1 and CDR2 are DFQATT and SNEGSKA (reference sequence). J lost 3 bases, V lost 1 base, and 10 bases had no gene match. This CDR3 is built from 16 residues. CDR3 region: CSARVPSGKSVYEQYF. The CDR3 DNA sequence: TGCAGTGCTAGAGTCCCTAGCGGGAAATCGGTCTACGAGCAGTACTTC.

As regards this clonotype: An end of the junction does not agree with germline; a read error may underlie this. The chain employs TRBV10-3 and TRBJ2-3; D unresolved. The CDR3 runs to 13 residues. Looked up from germline, CDR1 is ENHRY and CDR2 is SYGVKD. Written as DNA, the CDR3 is TGTGCCATCTCAAGGGAAAGCACAGATGCGCAGTATTTT. Its protein product is CAISRESTDAQYF.

This clonotype was observed a handful of times. The rearrangement links TRBV20-1 to TRBJ1-2; possible D gene TRBD1, 5 bases. Germline CDR1 is DFQATT and CDR2 is SNEGSKA (reference sequence). This CDR3 contains 14 residues. The V and J ends lost 6 bases and 4 bases respectively, with 18 bases between them. CDR3 bases: TGCAGTGCCCCGGGAGGGACGGGTACCTATGGCTACACCTTC. This codes for CSAPGGTGTYGYTF.

This clonotype was detected ten times or more. The chain uses TRBV29-1 and TRBJ2-5, with D perhaps matching TRBD1 (6 bases). Germline CDR1 SQVTM, CDR2 ANQGSEA. The CDR3 length is 12 residues. V lost 5 bases and J 5 bases, leaving 12 bases between the germline ends. In DNA, the CDR3 is TGCAGCGTTAGACAGGCTCGGGAGACCCAGTACTTC. It encodes CSVRQARETQYF.

CDR3 sequence (DNA): TGTGCCAGCACGCCTCGGTGGGGGAAGGTAAATAGCACAGATACGCAGTATTTT. Its protein is CASTPRWGKVNSTDTQYF. The chain combines TRBV6-1 with TRBJ2-3, with D perhaps matching TRBD1 or TRBD2 (5 bases each). This CDR3 comprises 18 residues. V shed 7 bases and J shed 0 bases, with 23 bases lying between them. In germline, CDR1 is MNHNS, CDR2 SASEGT.

The chain links TRBV10-3 to TRBJ2-1; 10 bases fit TRBD2. CDR1 and CDR2 (germline): ENHRY, SYGVKD. V lost 9 bases to trimming and J lost 8 bases; unmatched junction nucleotides: 13. The length of the CDR3 is 15 residues. DNA for the CDR3: TGTGCCATAAAAACTTGGAGCGGGGGGGCCCATGAGCAGTTCTTC. Its protein is CAIKTWSGGAHEQFF.

This clonotype was counted between two and nine times. The chain is built from TRBV7-2 and TRBJ2-1, with TRBD1 matching over 7 bases. Germline CDR1 reads SGHTA; CDR2 reads FQGNSA. CDR3 length: 15 amino acids. The V and J ends lost 1 base and 9 bases, in that order; junction bases with no gene match: 9. CDR3 bases: TGTGCCAGCAGCTTAGTTTCGGGACAGTTAGGTGAGCAGTTCTTC. This codes for CASSLVSGQLGEQFF.

This clonotype was counted between two and nine times. The J gene is TRBJ2-4, the V gene TRBV3-1; TRBD1 or TRBD2 may be the D gene (5 bases each). The germline V gene encodes CDR1 LGHDT and CDR2 YNNKEL (reference sequence). This CDR3 contains 15 residues. Trimming pared 3 bases from V and 3 bases from J, leaving 12 bases between. The CDR3 DNA reads TGTGCCAGCAGCCAGCCCGGGACGGACAAAAACATTCAGTACTTC. This encodes CASSQPGTDKNIQYF.

The chain is built from TRBV4-3 and TRBJ1-2; D unresolved. The CDR3 contains 14 residues. The V end was cut by 0 bases, the J end by 8 bases, with 13 bases between. CDR1 is LGHNA and CDR2 is YSLEER in the germline V gene. The CDR3 DNA sequence: TGCGCCAGCAGCCAAGATCGGCAACATGGGGGCTACACCTTC. This sequence encodes CASSQDRQHGGYTF.

The DNA of the CDR3 is TGTGCCAGCAGGACACTAGCGGGGGCCTCCTACAATGAGCAGTTCTTC. It encodes CASRTLAGASYNEQFF. The chain joins TRBV6-5 to TRBJ2-1; TRBD2 matches at 11 bases. There are 16 residues in the CDR3. Per germline, CDR1 MNHEY and CDR2 SVGAGI. Trimming at V came to 6 bases and at J to 0 bases, leaving 4 bases not matched to a gene.

The rearrangement joins TRBV7-6 to TRBJ2-7; possibly TRBD2 for D (7 bases). This CDR3 has 15 residues. Germline CDR1 SGHVS, CDR2 FNYEAQ. The germline V and J ends were trimmed by 5 bases and 4 bases, with 18 bases remaining between them. The chain's CDR3 is CASSRSGGPLYEQYF. The DNA of the CDR3 is TGTGCCAGCAGCCGATCGGGGGGCCCCCTTTACGAGCAGTACTTC.

J is TRBJ1-5 and V is TRBV6-2 or TRBV6-3; D not resolved. V was shortened by 5 bases and J by 9 bases, with 8 bases between the two germline ends. Germline V gives CDR1 MNHEY, CDR2 SVGEGT. The CDR3 contains 11 residues. CDR3 sequence reads: CASSNTWPQHF. Here the CDR3 DNA reads TGTGCCAGCAGTAATACATGGCCCCAGCATTTT.

The chain couples TRBV20-1 to TRBJ2-1, with TRBD1 matching 7 bases. Germline V lookup: CDR1 DFQATT, CDR2 SNEGSKA (reference sequence). The junction had 12 bases not matched to a gene; V was cut back by 3 bases and J by 7 bases. The length of the CDR3 is 15 residues. CDR3 region: CSASSPGQLLNEQFF. DNA of the CDR3: TGCAGTGCTAGTTCACCGGGACAGTTACTTAATGAGCAGTTCTTC.

This clonotype was picked up many times. J is TRBJ2-5 and V is TRBV5-1; 7 positions agree with TRBD1. This CDR3 spans 14 amino acids. V dropped 7 bases and J dropped 5; count of bases not matched to a gene: 11. CDR1 SGHRS and CDR2 YFSETQ come from the germline V gene. The CDR3 reads CASQTGARGETQYF. The CDR3 DNA sequence: TGCGCCAGCCAAACAGGGGCCCGCGGGGAGACCCAGTACTTC.

J is TRBJ2-3 and V is TRBV20-1; D not resolved. Per the germline V gene, CDR1 is DFQATT and CDR2 is SNEGSKA (reference sequence). This CDR3 contains 14 residues. V lost 5 bases and J lost 0, with 12 bases in between. This chain's CDR3 is CSAFQPYSTDTQYF. The CDR3 DNA is TGCAGTGCTTTTCAACCGTACAGCACAGATACGCAGTATTTT.

This clonotype was picked up one time. The rearrangement links TRBV6-6 to TRBJ2-7, with 7 bases that match TRBD2. Matching the DNA end better, TRBJ2-5 makes the J call doubtful. The CDR3 runs 14 residues. CDR1 and CDR2 (germline): MNHNY, SVGAGI (reference sequence). The CDR3 DNA is TGTGCCAGCAGTTACCAAGCGGGATGGGAGACCCAGTACTTC. Translating it yields CASSYQAGWETQYF.

The V and J genes are TRBV3-1 and TRBJ2-1, with 9 bases identical to TRBD1. This CDR3 spans 18 amino acids. J lost 0 bases, V lost 4 bases, and 10 bases had no gene match. Germline V gene sequence: CDR1 LGHDT, CDR2 YNNKEL (reference sequence). In DNA, the CDR3 is TGTGCCAGCAGCCGACCCGTTCTGGGACAGGGCTCCTACAATGAGCAGTTCTTC. Protein: CASSRPVLGQGSYNEQFF.

V is TRBV24-1 and J is TRBJ2-1; TRBD1 might be the D (6 bases). The CDR3 extends over 16 amino acids. Trimming stripped 3 bases from V and 7 bases from J, with 18 bases between. CDR1 is KGHDR and CDR2 is SFDVKD in the germline V gene. The CDR3 DNA is TGTGCCACCAGTGATCCAGGGGCAGGGAAATTAAATGAGCAGTTCTTC. This translates into CATSDPGAGKLNEQFF.

The V call is TRBV7-2, the J call TRBJ2-5, with no clear D. Germline lookup yields CDR1 SGHTA and CDR2 FQGNSA. V was trimmed by 4 bases and J by 5 bases, leaving 14 bases between them. This CDR3 region has 14 residues. The CDR3 DNA sequence: TGTGCCAGCAGCTCCGGCTATTTCGGGGAGACCCAGTACTTC. This sequence encodes CASSSGYFGETQYF.

The chain couples TRBV7-2 to TRBJ2-7; D not resolved. This CDR3 comprises 14 residues. Germline V gives CDR1 SGHTA, CDR2 FQGNSA. Deletions cut 5 bases from V and 6 bases from J, with 17 bases between. CDR3 DNA: TGTGCCAGCAGCCCGAGATCGGGTAGTTTCGAGCAGTACTTC. This encodes CASSPRSGSFEQYF.

The rearrangement joins TRBV20-1 to TRBJ2-7, with D uncertain. The CDR3 loop spans 11 amino acids. CDR1 DFQATT and CDR2 SNEGSKA come from the germline V gene (reference sequence). V lost 4 bases, J lost 1 base, and 5 bases lay in between. Here the CDR3 reads CSATPSYEQYF. The CDR3 bases are TGCAGTGCTACCCCATCCTACGAGCAGTACTTC.

This clonotype was seen more than once but under ten times. J is TRBJ1-5 and V is TRBV27; D not resolved. V lost 5 bases and J 1 base, leaving 12 bases between the germline ends. The CDR3 runs 15 residues. Looked up from germline, CDR1 is MNHEY and CDR2 is SMNVEV (reference sequence). This chain's CDR3 is CASSPSQRSNQPQHF. As DNA, the CDR3 is TGTGCCAGCAGTCCTTCACAGAGGAGCAATCAGCCCCAGCATTTT.

The rearrangement links TRBV20-1 to TRBJ2-5, with 8 positions matching TRBD2. Looked up from germline, CDR1 is DFQATT and CDR2 is SNEGSKA (reference sequence). CDR3 length equals 14 residues. The V segment lost 6 bases and the J segment 2 bases; nucleotides outside the gene matches: 8. The CDR3 spells CSATVGGAQETQYF. The CDR3 DNA follows: TGCAGTGCCACAGTCGGGGGGGCTCAAGAGACCCAGTACTTC.

The rearrangement links TRBV20-1 to TRBJ2-3, with TRBD2 identical over 10 bases. With 6 bases clipped from V and 2 bases from J, the junction kept 5 bases outside the gene matches. This CDR3 has 14 residues. The germline gives CDR1 DFQATT, CDR2 SNEGSKA (reference sequence). This chain's CDR3 is CSAPLAGNTDTQYF. DNA of the CDR3: TGCAGTGCACCACTAGCGGGGAACACAGATACGCAGTATTTT.

The CDR3 bases are TGTGCCAGCAGTTACTCTACTAGCGGGGCCCCCTACGAGCAGTACTTC. It codes for CASSYSTSGAPYEQYF. The V gene is TRBV6-5, the J gene TRBJ2-7; TRBD2 matches 10 bases. The junction had 4 bases not matched to a gene; V was cut back by 0 bases and J by 2 bases. The CDR3 runs 16 residues. Looked up from germline, CDR1 is MNHEY and CDR2 is SVGAGI.